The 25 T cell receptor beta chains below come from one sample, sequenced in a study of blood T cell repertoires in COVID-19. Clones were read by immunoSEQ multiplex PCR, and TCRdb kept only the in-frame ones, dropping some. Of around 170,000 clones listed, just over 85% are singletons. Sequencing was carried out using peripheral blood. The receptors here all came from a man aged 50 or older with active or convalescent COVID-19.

Written as DNA, the CDR3 is TGCGCCACCACTCGGGACAGGGCGGAGACCCAGTACTTC. It yields the protein CATTRDRAETQYF. The chain employs TRBV10-2 and TRBJ2-5; 9 bases are shared with TRBD1. The CDR3 has 13 amino acids. V lost 10 bases, J lost 5 bases, and 8 bases stayed unmatched. Germline V CDR1 and CDR2: WSHSY, SAAADI.

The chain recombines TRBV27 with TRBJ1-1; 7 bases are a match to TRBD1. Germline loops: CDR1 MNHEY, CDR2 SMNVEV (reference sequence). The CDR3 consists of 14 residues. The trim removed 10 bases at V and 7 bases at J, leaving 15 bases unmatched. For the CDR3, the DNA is TGTGCCACCTCCGGGACAGACAGACCCTATGAAGCTTTCTTT. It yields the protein CATSGTDRPYEAFF.

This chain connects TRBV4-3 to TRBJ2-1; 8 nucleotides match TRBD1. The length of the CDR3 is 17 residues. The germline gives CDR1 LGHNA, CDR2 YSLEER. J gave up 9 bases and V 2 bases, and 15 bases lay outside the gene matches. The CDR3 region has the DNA TGCGCCAGCAGCCAAACCCGGACAGGGTTAGTTGGTCGTGAGCAGTTCTTC. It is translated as CASSQTRTGLVGREQFF.

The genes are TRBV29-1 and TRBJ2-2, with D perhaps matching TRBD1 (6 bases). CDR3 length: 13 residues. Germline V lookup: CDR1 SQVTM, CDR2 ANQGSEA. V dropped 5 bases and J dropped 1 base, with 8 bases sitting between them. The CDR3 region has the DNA TGCAGCGTTTCGACAGGGAACACCGGGGAGCTGTTTTTT. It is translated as CSVSTGNTGELFF.

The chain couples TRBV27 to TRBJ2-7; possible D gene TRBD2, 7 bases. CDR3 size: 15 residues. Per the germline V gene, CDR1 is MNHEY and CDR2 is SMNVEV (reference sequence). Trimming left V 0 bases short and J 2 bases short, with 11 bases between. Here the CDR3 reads CASSLSFGGPYEQYF. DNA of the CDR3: TGTGCCAGCAGTTTATCTTTCGGGGGGCCCTACGAGCAGTACTTC.

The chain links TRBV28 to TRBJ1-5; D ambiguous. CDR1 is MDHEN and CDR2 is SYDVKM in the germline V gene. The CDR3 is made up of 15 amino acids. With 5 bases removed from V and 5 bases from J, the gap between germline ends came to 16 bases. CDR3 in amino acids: CASSALGPTDQPQHF. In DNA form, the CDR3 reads TGTGCCAGCAGTGCCCTAGGTCCGACGGATCAGCCCCAGCATTTT.

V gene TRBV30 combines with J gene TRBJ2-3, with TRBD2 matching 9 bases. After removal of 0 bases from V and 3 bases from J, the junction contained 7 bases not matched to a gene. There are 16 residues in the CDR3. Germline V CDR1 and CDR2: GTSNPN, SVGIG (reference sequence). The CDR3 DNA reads TGTGCCTGGAGTGTACTGGGCGGGAGGGGGACAGATACGCAGTATTTT. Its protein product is CAWSVLGGRGTDTQYF.

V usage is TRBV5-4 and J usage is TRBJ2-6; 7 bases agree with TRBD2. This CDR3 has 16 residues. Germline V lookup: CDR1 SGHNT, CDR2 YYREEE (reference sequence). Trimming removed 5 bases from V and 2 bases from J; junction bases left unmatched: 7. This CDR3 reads CASSTVGGTGANVLTF. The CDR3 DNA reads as TGTGCCAGCAGTACAGTGGGGGGGACTGGGGCCAACGTCCTGACTTTC.

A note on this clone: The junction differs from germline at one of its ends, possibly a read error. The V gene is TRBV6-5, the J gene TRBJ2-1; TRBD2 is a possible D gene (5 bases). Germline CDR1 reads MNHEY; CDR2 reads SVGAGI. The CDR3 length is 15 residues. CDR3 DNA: TGTGCCAGCTCCCCGACCGGGATCTCCCACAATGAGCAGTTCTTC. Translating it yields CASSPTGISHNEQFF.

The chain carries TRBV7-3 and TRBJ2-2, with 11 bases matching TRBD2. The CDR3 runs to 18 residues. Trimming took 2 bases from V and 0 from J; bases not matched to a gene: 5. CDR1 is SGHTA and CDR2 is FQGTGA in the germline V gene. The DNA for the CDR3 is TGTGCCAGCAGCTTATATGGGACTAGCGGAGCGAACACCGGGGAGCTGTTTTTT. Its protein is CASSLYGTSGANTGELFF.

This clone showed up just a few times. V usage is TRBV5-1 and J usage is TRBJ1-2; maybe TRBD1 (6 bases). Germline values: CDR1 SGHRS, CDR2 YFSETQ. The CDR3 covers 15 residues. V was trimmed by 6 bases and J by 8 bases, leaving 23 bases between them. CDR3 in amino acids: CASTLGGTGPEGYTF. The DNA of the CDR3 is TGCGCCAGCACTCTTGGGGGAACAGGGCCTGAAGGCTACACCTTC.

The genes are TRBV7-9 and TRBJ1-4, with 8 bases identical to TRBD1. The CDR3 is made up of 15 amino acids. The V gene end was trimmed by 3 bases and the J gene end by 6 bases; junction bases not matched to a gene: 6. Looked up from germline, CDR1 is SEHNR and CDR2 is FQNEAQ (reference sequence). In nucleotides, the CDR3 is TGTGCCAGCAGCTTCGGACAGGGCTTTGATGAAAAACTGTTTTTT. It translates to CASSFGQGFDEKLFF.

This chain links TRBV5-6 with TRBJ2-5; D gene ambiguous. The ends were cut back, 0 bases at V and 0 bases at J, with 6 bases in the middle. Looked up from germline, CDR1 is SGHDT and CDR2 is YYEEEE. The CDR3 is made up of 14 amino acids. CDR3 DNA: TGTGCCAGCAGCTTGGTACAGAACCAAGAGACCCAGTACTTC. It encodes CASSLVQNQETQYF.

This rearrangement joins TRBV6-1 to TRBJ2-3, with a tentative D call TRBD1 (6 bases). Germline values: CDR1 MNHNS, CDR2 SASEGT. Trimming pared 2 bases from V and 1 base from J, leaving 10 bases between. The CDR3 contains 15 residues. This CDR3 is CASSEQGTRTDTQYF. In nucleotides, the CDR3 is TGTGCCAGCAGTGAACAGGGGACACGCACAGATACGCAGTATTTT.

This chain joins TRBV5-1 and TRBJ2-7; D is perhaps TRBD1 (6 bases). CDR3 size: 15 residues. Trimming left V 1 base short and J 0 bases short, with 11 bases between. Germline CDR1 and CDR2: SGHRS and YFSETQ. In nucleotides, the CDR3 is TGCGCCAGCAGCTTGCAGGGGTCAAGCTCCTACGAGCAGTACTTC. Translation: CASSLQGSSSYEQYF.

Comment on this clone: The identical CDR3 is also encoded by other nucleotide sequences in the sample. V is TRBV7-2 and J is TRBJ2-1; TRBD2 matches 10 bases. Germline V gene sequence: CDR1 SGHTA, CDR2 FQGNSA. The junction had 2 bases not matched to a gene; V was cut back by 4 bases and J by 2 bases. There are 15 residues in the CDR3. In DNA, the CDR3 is TGTGCCAGCAGCTACACTAGCGGGGCCTACAATGAGCAGTTCTTC. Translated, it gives CASSYTSGAYNEQFF.

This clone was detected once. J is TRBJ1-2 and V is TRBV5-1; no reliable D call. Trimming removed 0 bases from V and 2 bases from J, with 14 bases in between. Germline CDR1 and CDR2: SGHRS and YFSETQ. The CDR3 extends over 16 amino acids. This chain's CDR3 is CASSLDSETQNYGYTF. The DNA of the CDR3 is TGCGCCAGCAGCTTGGACTCCGAAACACAGAACTATGGCTACACCTTC.

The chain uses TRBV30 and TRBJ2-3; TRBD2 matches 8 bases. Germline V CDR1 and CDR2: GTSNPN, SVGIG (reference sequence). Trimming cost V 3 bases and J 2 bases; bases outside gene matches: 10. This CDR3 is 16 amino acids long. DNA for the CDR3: TGTGCCTGGAGAAGCTGGAAGCGGGGGTTCACAGATACGCAGTATTTT. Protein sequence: CAWRSWKRGFTDTQYF.

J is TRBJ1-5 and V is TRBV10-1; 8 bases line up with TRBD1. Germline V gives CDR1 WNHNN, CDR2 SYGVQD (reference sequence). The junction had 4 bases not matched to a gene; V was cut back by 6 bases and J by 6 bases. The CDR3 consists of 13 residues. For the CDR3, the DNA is TGCGCCAGCAGGCCAGACAGGGGTCAGCCCCAGCATTTT. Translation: CASRPDRGQPQHF.

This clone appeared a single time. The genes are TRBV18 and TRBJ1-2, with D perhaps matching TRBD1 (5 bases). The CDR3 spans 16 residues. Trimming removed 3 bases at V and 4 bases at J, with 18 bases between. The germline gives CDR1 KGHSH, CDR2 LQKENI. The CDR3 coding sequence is TGTGCCAGCTCACCGGTCGACAGATCCTCAGGCTATGGCTACACCTTC. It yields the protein CASSPVDRSSGYGYTF.

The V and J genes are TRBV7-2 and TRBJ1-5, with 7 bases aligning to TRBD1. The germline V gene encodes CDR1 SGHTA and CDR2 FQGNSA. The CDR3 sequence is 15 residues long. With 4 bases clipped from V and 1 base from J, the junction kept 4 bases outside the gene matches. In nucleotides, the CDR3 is TGTGCCAGCAGCTCACAGGGGTCGAGCAATCAGCCCCAGCATTTT. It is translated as CASSSQGSSNQPQHF. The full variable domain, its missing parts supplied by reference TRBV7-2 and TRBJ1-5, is GAGVSQSPSNKVTEKGKDVELRCDPISGHTALYWYRQSLGQGLEFLIYFQGNSAPDKSGLPSDRFSAERTGGSVSTLTIQRTQQEDSAVYLCASSSQGSSNQPQHFGDGTRLSIL.

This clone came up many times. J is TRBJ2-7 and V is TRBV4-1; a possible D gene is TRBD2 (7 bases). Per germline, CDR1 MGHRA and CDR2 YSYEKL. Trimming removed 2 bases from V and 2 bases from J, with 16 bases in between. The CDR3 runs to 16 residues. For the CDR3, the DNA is TGCGCCAGCAGCCAATTTATGGCGGGGGCCGCCTACGAGCAGTACTTC. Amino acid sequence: CASSQFMAGAAYEQYF.

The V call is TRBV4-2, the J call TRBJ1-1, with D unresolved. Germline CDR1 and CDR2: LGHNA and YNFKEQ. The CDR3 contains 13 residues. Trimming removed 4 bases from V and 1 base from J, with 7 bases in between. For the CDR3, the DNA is TGTGCCAGCAGCCCGGGATCGAACACTGAAGCTTTCTTT. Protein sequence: CASSPGSNTEAFF.

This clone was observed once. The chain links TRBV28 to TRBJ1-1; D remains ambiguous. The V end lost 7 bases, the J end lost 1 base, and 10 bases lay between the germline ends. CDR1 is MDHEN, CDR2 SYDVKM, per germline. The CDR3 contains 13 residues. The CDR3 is CASKTEGNTEAFF. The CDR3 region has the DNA TGTGCCAGCAAGACGGAGGGGAACACTGAAGCTTTCTTT.

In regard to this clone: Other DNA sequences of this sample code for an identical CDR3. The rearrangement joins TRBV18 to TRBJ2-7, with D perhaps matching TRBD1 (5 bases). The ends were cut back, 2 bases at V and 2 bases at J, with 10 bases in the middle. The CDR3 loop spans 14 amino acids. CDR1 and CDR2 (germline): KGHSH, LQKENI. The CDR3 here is CASSPRQGTYEQYF. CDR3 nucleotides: TGTGCCAGCTCACCAAGGCAGGGAACCTACGAGCAGTACTTC.